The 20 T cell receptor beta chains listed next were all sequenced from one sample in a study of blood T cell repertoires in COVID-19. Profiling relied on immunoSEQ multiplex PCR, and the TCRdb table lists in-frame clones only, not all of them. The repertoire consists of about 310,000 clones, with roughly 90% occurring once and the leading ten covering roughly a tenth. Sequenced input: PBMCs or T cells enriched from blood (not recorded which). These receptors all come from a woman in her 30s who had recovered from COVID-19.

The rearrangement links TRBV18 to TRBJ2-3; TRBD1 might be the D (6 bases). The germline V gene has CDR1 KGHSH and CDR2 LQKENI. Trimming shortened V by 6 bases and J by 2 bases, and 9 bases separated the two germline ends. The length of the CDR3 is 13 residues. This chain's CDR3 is CASSDSITDTQYF. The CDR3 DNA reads TGTGCCAGCTCGGACAGTATCACAGATACGCAGTATTTT.

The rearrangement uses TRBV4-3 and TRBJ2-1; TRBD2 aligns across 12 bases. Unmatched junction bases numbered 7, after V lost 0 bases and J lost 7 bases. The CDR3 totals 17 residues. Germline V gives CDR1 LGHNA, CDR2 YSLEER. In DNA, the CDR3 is TGCGCCAGCAGCCAAGATCGGCTAGCGGGAGGGCTTAATGAGCAGTTCTTC. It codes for CASSQDRLAGGLNEQFF.

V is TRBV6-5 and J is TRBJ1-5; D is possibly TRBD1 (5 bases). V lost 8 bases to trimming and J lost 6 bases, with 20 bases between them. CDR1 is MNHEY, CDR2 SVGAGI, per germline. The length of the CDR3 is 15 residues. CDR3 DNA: TGTGCCAGCGCACCAGAAGGGGTGCTAAGTCAGCCCCAGCATTTT. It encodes CASAPEGVLSQPQHF.

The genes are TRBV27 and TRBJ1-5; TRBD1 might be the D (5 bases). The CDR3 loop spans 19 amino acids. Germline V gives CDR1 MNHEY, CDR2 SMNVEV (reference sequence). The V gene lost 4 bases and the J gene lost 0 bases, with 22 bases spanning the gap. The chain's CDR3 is CASSSSPIMGPYSNQPQHF. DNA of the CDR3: TGTGCCAGCAGTTCCTCCCCAATTATGGGGCCTTATAGCAATCAGCCCCAGCATTTT.

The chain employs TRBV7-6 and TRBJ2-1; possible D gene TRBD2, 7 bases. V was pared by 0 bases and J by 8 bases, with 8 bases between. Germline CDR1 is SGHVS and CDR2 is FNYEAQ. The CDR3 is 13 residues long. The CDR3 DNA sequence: TGTGCCAGCAGCTTAGCGCGGGGGCATGAGCAGTTCTTC. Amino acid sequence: CASSLARGHEQFF.

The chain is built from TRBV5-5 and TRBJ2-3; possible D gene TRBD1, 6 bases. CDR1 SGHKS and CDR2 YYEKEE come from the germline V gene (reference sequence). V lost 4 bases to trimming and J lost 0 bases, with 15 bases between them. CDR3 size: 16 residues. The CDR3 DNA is TGTGCCAGCAGCGCAAGGACAGCCACTAGCACAGATACGCAGTATTTT. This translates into CASSARTATSTDTQYF.

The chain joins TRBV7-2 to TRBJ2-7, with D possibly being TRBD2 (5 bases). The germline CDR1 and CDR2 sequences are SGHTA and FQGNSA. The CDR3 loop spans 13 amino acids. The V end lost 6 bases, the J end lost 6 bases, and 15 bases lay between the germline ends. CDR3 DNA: TGTGCCAGCAGGAGCGGTAGCGTACTCGAGCAGTACTTC. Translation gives CASRSGSVLEQYF.

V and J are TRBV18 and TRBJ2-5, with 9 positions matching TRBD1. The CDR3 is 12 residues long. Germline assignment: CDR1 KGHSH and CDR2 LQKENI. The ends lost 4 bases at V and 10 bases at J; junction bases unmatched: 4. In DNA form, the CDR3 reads TGTGCCAGCTCACAGGGACAGGGCTTCCAGTACTTC. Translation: CASSQGQGFQYF.

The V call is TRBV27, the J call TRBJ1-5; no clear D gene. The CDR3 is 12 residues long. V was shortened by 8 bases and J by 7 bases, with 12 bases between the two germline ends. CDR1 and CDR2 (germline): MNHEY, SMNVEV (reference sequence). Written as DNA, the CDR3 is TGTGCCAGCCGGAGGGCCAGCCAGCCCCAGCATTTT. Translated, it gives CASRRASQPQHF.

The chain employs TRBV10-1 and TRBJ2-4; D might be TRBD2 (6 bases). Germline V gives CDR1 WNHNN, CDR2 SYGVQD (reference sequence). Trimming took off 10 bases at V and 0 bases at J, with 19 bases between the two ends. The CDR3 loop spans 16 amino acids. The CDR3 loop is CATQSAAGLAKNIQYF. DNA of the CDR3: TGCGCCACCCAGTCAGCAGCGGGCCTAGCCAAAAACATTCAGTACTTC.

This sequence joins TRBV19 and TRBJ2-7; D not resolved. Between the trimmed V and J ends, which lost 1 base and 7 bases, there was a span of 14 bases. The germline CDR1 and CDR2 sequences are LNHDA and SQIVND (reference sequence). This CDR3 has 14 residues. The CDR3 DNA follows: TGTGCCAGTAGTATAGGCGGCAGCCACCTTGAGCAGTACTTC. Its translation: CASSIGGSHLEQYF. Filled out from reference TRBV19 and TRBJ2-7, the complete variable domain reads DGGITQSPKYLFRKEGQNVTLSCEQNLNHDAMYWYRQDPGQGLRLIYYSQIVNDFQKGDIAEGYSVSREKKESFPLTVTSAQKNPTAFYLCASSIGGSHLEQYFGPGTRLTVT.

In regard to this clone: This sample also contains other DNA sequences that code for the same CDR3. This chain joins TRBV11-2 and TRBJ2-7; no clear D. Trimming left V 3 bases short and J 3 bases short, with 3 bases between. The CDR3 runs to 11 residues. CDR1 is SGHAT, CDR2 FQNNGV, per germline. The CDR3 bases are TGTGCCAGCAGCTTCCACTACGAGCAGTACTTC. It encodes CASSFHYEQYF.

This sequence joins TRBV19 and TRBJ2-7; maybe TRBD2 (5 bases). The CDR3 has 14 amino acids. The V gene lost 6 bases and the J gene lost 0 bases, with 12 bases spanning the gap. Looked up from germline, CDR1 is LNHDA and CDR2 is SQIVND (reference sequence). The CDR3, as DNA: TGTGCCAGTAGCCGGACTCCGAGCTCCTACGAGCAGTACTTC. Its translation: CASSRTPSSYEQYF.

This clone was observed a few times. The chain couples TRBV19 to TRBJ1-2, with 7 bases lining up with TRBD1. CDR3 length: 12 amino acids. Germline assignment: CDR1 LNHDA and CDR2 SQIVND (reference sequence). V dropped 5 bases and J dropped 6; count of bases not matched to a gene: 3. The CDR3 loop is CASSYRGNGYTF. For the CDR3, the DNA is TGTGCCAGTAGTTACAGGGGAAATGGCTACACCTTC.

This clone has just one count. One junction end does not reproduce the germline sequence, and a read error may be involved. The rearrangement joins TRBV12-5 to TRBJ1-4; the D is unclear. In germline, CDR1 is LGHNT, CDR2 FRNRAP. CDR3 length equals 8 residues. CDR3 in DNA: TGTGCTAGAATGAAAAGAGTTTTT. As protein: CARMKRVF.

CDR3 DNA: TGTGCCAGCAGCCCGGCTACAGGGTTCGCGGGTTCACCCCTCCACTTT. Its protein product is CASSPATGFAGSPLHF. The rearrangement joins TRBV7-8 to TRBJ1-6; the D gene is possibly TRBD1 (6 bases). Trimming took 5 bases from V and 9 from J, leaving 20 bases between them. The CDR3 has 16 amino acids. Germline V gene lookup returns CDR1 SGHVS and CDR2 FQNEAQ.

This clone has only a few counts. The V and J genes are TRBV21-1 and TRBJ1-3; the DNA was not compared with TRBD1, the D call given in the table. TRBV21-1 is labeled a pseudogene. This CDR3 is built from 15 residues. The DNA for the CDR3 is TGTGCCAGTAAAAGGGGACAGGCGTATTTAAACACCATATATTTT. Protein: CASKRGQAYLNTIYF.

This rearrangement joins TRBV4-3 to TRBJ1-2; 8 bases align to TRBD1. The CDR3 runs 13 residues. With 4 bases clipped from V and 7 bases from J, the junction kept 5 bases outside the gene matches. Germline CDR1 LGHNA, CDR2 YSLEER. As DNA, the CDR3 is TGCGCCAGCAGCCGCGGGACAGGACGTGGCTACACCTTC. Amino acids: CASSRGTGRGYTF.

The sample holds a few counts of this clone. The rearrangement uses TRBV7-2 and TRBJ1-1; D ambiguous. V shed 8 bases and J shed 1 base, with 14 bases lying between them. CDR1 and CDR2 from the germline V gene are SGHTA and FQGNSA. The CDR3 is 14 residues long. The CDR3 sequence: CASGYLGPNTEAFF. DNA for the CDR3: TGTGCCAGCGGATACCTGGGCCCGAACACTGAAGCTTTCTTT.

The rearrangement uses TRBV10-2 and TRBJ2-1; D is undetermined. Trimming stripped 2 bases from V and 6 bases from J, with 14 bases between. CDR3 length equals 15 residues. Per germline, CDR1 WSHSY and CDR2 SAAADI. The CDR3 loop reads CASSEPGSYFNEQFF. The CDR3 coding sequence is TGCGCCAGCAGTGAGCCCGGTTCCTACTTCAATGAGCAGTTCTTC.